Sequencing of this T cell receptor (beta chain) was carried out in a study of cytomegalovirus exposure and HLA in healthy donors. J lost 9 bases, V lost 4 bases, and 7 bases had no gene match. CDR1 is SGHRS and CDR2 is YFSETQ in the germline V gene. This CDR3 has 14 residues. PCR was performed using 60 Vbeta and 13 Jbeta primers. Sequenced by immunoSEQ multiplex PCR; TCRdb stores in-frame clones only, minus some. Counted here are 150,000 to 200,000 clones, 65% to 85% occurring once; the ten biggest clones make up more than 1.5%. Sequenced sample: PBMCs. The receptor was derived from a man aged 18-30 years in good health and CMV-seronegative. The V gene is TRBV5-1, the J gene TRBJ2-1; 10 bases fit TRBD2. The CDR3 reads CASSSRTSGGEQFF. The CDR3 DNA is TGCGCCAGCAGCAGCCGGACTAGCGGCGGTGAGCAGTTCTTC.